Listed below are T cell receptor beta chains from one sample, sequenced in a study of blood T cell repertoires in COVID-19. Profiled with immunoSEQ multiplex PCR; TCRdb holds only in-frame clones, not every one. Of approximately 31,000 clones detected, 85% appear once; the ten largest clones hold more than 7.5%. Sample: peripheral blood. These receptor sequences come from a man older than 75 with active COVID-19. Both conserved end residues are part of each CDR3.

v_call: TRBV9
cdr3_aa: CASSVGGVIQETQYF

v_call: TRBV19
cdr3_aa: CASSDRGWVDTEAFF

v_call: TRBV6-2/TRBV6-3
cdr3_aa: CASSYSGGSGYTF

v_call: TRBV28
cdr3_aa: CASSRDRGINEQFF

v_call: TRBV2
cdr3_aa: CASMASASSYEQYF

v_call: TRBV7-3
cdr3_aa: CASSSPGVTGELFF

v_call: TRBV5-6
cdr3_aa: CASSFRAGNTIYF

v_call: TRBV3-1/TRBV3-2
cdr3_aa: CASSYSPNQPQHF

v_call: TRBV24-1
cdr3_aa: CATSDTTGWQETQYF

v_call: TRBV18
cdr3_aa: CASSPSTGSGTLNTGELFF

v_call: TRBV6-5
cdr3_aa: CASRTGGSYEQYF

v_call: TRBV11-2
cdr3_aa: CASSLVGGHNEQFF

v_call: TRBV9
cdr3_aa: CASSPRLQAGPGNTIYF

v_call: TRBV6-5
cdr3_aa: CASSPLGGLEAFF

v_call: TRBV27
cdr3_aa: CASSPRPETDTQYF

v_call: TRBV5-1
cdr3_aa: CASSLVGGSFDEQYF

v_call: TRBV5-1
cdr3_aa: CASRTATGFYETQYF

v_call: TRBV7-3
cdr3_aa: CASSPSGAANYGYTF

v_call: TRBV9
cdr3_aa: CASSNPGTPTDTQYF

v_call: TRBV28
cdr3_aa: CASSFVGAPDNSPLHF

v_call: TRBV7-9
cdr3_aa: CASSLVRGVDGNTIYF

v_call: TRBV2
cdr3_aa: CASSDRGGGYTF

v_call: TRBV28
cdr3_aa: CASRSGETVNTEAFF

v_call: TRBV7-8
cdr3_aa: CASNPSFPRVGANTEAFF

v_call: TRBV10-3
cdr3_aa: CAISEPGTGKDGYTF

v_call: TRBV19
cdr3_aa: CASISTGDTEAFF

v_call: TRBV6-6
cdr3_aa: CASRRRGDLNYGYTF

v_call: TRBV4-3
cdr3_aa: CASSQDLDSGYTYEQYF

v_call: TRBV7-8
cdr3_aa: CASSRISGRGEQYF

v_call: TRBV30
cdr3_aa: CAWSERTARNEKLFF

v_call: TRBV7-9
cdr3_aa: CASRGQGALTEAFF

v_call: TRBV14
cdr3_aa: CASSPTEPAYGYTF

v_call: TRBV27
cdr3_aa: CASSFQGYEQYF

v_call: TRBV3-1/TRBV3-2
cdr3_aa: CASTQNLEGGELFF

v_call: TRBV7-9
cdr3_aa: CASTNTYEQYF

v_call: TRBV11-3
cdr3_aa: CASSSNRRLACEQYF

v_call: TRBV5-1
cdr3_aa: CASSFEGGQGLGYTF

v_call: TRBV7-2
cdr3_aa: CASSFTGTGGDGEQFF

v_call: TRBV2
cdr3_aa: CASNGYTEAFF

v_call: TRBV27
cdr3_aa: CASKGRGVLNTEAFF

v_call: TRBV3-1/TRBV3-2
cdr3_aa: CASGGQGVLKYEQYF

v_call: TRBV5-1
cdr3_aa: CASSLQGTDTQYF

v_call: TRBV15
cdr3_aa: CATSRDTGGGETQYF

v_call: TRBV7-2
cdr3_aa: CASSLSAGGIGTEAFF

v_call: TRBV11-3
cdr3_aa: CASSPGSGNTEAFF

v_call: TRBV11-1
cdr3_aa: CASSSFGQVEAFF

v_call: TRBV28
cdr3_aa: CATWTSGYQETQYF

v_call: TRBV7-9
cdr3_aa: CASSPRTGVDEQYF

v_call: TRBV2
cdr3_aa: CASSLDNYGYTF

v_call: TRBV28
cdr3_aa: CASSAGTNLYYEQYF

v_call: TRBV24-1
cdr3_aa: CATSDLSAEAFF

v_call: TRBV6-5
cdr3_aa: CASSSPGLAGVFYEFF

v_call: TRBV7-7
cdr3_aa: CASSLRVAGTDEQYF

v_call: TRBV7-2
cdr3_aa: CASSLGGANEKLFF

v_call: TRBV6-2/TRBV6-3
cdr3_aa: CASSILRGAMETQYF

v_call: TRBV6-5
cdr3_aa: CASSGTGGLFWPQHF

v_call: TRBV9
cdr3_aa: CASSVSGLASHEQFF